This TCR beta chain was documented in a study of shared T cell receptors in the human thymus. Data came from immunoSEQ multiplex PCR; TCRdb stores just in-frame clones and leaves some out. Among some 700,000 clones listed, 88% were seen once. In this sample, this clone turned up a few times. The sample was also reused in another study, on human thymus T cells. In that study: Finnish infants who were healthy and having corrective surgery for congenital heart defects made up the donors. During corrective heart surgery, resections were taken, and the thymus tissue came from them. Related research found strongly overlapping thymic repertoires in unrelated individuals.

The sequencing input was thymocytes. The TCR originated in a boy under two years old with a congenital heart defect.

The CDR3 nucleotides are TGTGCCAGCAGTGTTCGTGTGAACACTGAAGCTTTCTTT. Translating it yields CASSVRVNTEAFF. J is TRBJ1-1 and V is TRBV6-4; D is unclear. CDR1 and CDR2 from the germline V gene are MRHNA and SNTAGT. The ends were cut back, 4 bases at V and 0 bases at J, with 6 bases in the middle. This CDR3 comprises 13 residues.